The 32 T cell receptor beta chains below all came from one sample that was sequenced in a study of graft-versus-host responses after intestinal transplantation. Assay: immunoSEQ multiplex PCR; the TCRdb copy retains only in-frame clones and omits some. The top ten clones hold approximately 1.4% of a sample with 90,000 to 100,000 clones, about 84% of them seen once. Material: PBMCs, obtained 255 days after intestinal transplant. Receptors were obtained from a human patient who received an intestinal transplant, so some T cells may come from the graft donor.

The V and J genes are TRBV28 and TRBJ1-5; D ambiguous. The CDR3 contains 13 residues. Deletions cut 5 bases from V and 6 bases from J, with 11 bases between. Germline CDR1 reads MDHEN; CDR2 reads SYDVKM. CDR3 DNA: TGTGCCAGCAGTCCCTCTGGGGTTCAGCCCCAGCATTTT. Protein product: CASSPSGVQPQHF.

The chain joins TRBV28 to TRBJ2-4, with 9 bases fitting TRBD1. The CDR3 has 16 residues. V lost 8 bases and J lost 3; bases outside the gene matches: 11. The germline V gene encodes CDR1 MDHEN and CDR2 SYDVKM. The CDR3 DNA is TGTGCCAGCCGTCTTACAGGGGGCGCCTTCAAAAACATTCAGTACTTC. Translated: CASRLTGGAFKNIQYF.

The chain employs TRBV9 and TRBJ2-2, with 9 bases lining up with TRBD1. CDR1 and CDR2 (germline): SGDLS, YYNGEE. The V gene end was trimmed by 0 bases and the J gene end by 5 bases; junction bases not matched to a gene: 5. This CDR3 spans 16 amino acids. CDR3 residues: CASSVGDRVPTGELFF. DNA for the CDR3: TGTGCCAGCAGCGTAGGGGACAGGGTACCGACCGGGGAGCTGTTTTTT.

The chain carries TRBV13 and TRBJ2-7, with a tentative D call TRBD2 (6 bases). Germline lookup yields CDR1 PRHDT and CDR2 FYEKMQ (reference sequence). This CDR3 comprises 15 residues. The V gene lost 1 base and the J gene lost 1 base, with 11 bases spanning the gap. CDR3 in amino acids: CASSLAGVGSYEQYF. The CDR3 region has the DNA TGTGCCAGCAGCTTAGCGGGAGTGGGGTCCTACGAGCAGTACTTC. Variable domain in full (rest from reference TRBV13 and TRBJ2-7): AAGVIQSPRHLIKEKRETATLKCYPIPRHDTVYWYQQGPGQDPQFLISFYEKMQSDKGSIPDRFSAQQFSDYHSELNMSSLELGDSALYFCASSLAGVGSYEQYFGPGTRLTVT.

J is TRBJ2-1 and V is TRBV7-9; 9 nucleotides align to TRBD2. Trimming took 3 bases from V and 6 from J; bases not matched to a gene: 9. The CDR3 consists of 16 residues. CDR1 SEHNR and CDR2 FQNEAQ come from the germline V gene (reference sequence). CDR3 sequence: CASSFLAGNGFNEQFF. CDR3 DNA: TGTGCCAGCAGCTTCCTAGCGGGGAATGGGTTCAATGAGCAGTTCTTC.

The chain's CDR3 is CASSLNWEAFF. The DNA of the CDR3 is TGTGCCAGCAGTTTAAACTGGGAAGCTTTCTTT. The chain recombines TRBV28 with TRBJ1-1; D remains ambiguous. V was clipped by 2 bases and J by 8 bases, with 6 bases between them. Germline V lookup: CDR1 MDHEN, CDR2 SYDVKM. The CDR3 runs to 11 residues.

The rearrangement joins TRBV6-1 to TRBJ2-7; D is perhaps TRBD1 (7 bases). Germline lookup yields CDR1 MNHNS and CDR2 SASEGT. The CDR3 loop spans 14 amino acids. V lost 3 bases to trimming and J lost 2 bases, with 11 bases between them. The CDR3 coding sequence is TGTGCCAGCAGTGACAGGGGGGATACCTACGAGCAGTACTTC. It yields the protein CASSDRGDTYEQYF.

The chain links TRBV5-1 to TRBJ1-2; 8 positions agree with TRBD1. V was clipped by 0 bases and J by 5 bases; unmatched bases: 3. The germline V gene has CDR1 SGHRS and CDR2 YFSETQ. The CDR3 extends over 14 amino acids. The CDR3 reads CASSLDGQGYGYTF. In nucleotides, the CDR3 is TGCGCCAGCAGCTTGGACGGACAGGGATATGGCTACACCTTC. Combining the CDR3 with reference TRBV5-1 and TRBJ1-2 gives the whole variable domain KAGVTQTPRYLIKTRGQQVTLSCSPISGHRSVSWYQQTPGQGLQFLFEYFSETQRNKGNFPGRFSGRQFSNSRSEMNVSTLELGDSALYLCASSLDGQGYGYTFGSGTRLTVV.

The chain links TRBV6-5 to TRBJ2-1; 12 bases match TRBD1. The CDR3 loop spans 15 amino acids. The V gene's germline CDR1 is MNHEY and CDR2 SVGAGI. The V segment lost 5 bases and the J segment 6 bases; nucleotides outside the gene matches: 5. The CDR3 protein is CASSGRDRGPNEQFF. The DNA of the CDR3 is TGTGCCAGCAGTGGCCGGGACAGGGGGCCCAATGAGCAGTTCTTC.

J is TRBJ1-1 and V is TRBV6-5; TRBD1 agrees at 8 bases. CDR1 and CDR2 (germline): MNHEY, SVGAGI. Trimming removed 8 bases from V and 6 bases from J; junction bases left unmatched: 2. The CDR3 has 11 amino acids. The CDR3: CASRTGPEAFF. CDR3 bases: TGTGCCAGCCGGACAGGGCCTGAAGCTTTCTTT.

The V call is TRBV30, the J call TRBJ2-1; maybe TRBD1 (6 bases). This CDR3 has 14 residues. Germline V gene sequence: CDR1 GTSNPN, CDR2 SVGIG (reference sequence). V shed 2 bases and J shed 10 bases, with 18 bases lying between them. The CDR3 spells CAWSLRTDVGEQFF. The CDR3 DNA sequence: TGTGCCTGGAGTTTAAGGACAGACGTTGGGGAGCAGTTCTTC. Full variable domain (outside the CDR3, taken from reference TRBV30 and TRBJ2-1): SQTIHQWPATLVQPVGSPLSLECTVEGTSNPNLYWYRQAAGRGLQLLFYSVGIGQISSEVPQNLSASRPQDRQFILSSKKLLLSDSGFYLCAWSLRTDVGEQFFGPGTRLTVL.

This clone came up once. This chain uses TRBV5-4 with TRBJ1-2; a possible D gene is TRBD1 (6 bases). Germline values: CDR1 SGHNT, CDR2 YYREEE (reference sequence). This CDR3 comprises 15 residues. The V end lost 4 bases, the J end lost 0 bases, and 13 bases lay between the germline ends. CDR3 in DNA: TGTGCCAGCAGCCGAGGGGGGTCTCCTAACTATGGCTACACCTTC. Translated, it gives CASSRGGSPNYGYTF.

The genes are TRBV4-1 and TRBJ2-5; 10 bases map to TRBD2. Germline lookup yields CDR1 MGHRA and CDR2 YSYEKL. V dropped 4 bases and J dropped 9; count of bases not matched to a gene: 14. This CDR3 is built from 16 residues. The CDR3 DNA reads as TGCGCCAGCAGCCGAGTTACATCGCTAGCGGGGGTGGCCCAGTACTTC. Residues: CASSRVTSLAGVAQYF.

The CDR3 bases are TGTGCCAGCAGGGGACAGGGGTACAATTCACCCCTCCACTTT. Translated: CASRGQGYNSPLHF. This chain uses TRBV2 with TRBJ1-6; 10 nucleotides align to TRBD1. The length of the CDR3 is 14 residues. J lost 7 bases, V lost 6 bases, and 3 bases had no gene match. In germline, CDR1 is SNHLY, CDR2 FYNNEI.

A few counts support this clone. The genes are TRBV10-3 and TRBJ1-1, with D unclear. The CDR3 consists of 14 residues. Germline CDR1 ENHRY, CDR2 SYGVKD. Trimming stripped 5 bases from V and 1 base from J, with 11 bases between. CDR3 sequence reads: CAISPGPENTEAFF. The CDR3 DNA is TGTGCCATCAGTCCCGGTCCAGAGAACACTGAAGCTTTCTTT.

The chain is built from TRBV9 and TRBJ2-5; TRBD1 is a possible D gene (6 bases). The CDR3 consists of 14 residues. Trimming stripped 2 bases from V and 4 bases from J, with 12 bases between. CDR1 and CDR2 from the germline V gene are SGDLS and YYNGEE. The DNA for the CDR3 is TGTGCCAGCAGCGTTGAGGGGGTGTCAGAGACCCAGTACTTC. Its translation is CASSVEGVSETQYF.

The chain uses TRBV5-1 and TRBJ1-1, with 7 bases lining up with TRBD1. The CDR3 extends over 14 amino acids. J lost 4 bases, V lost 4 bases, and 7 bases had no gene match. Germline V gene sequence: CDR1 SGHRS, CDR2 YFSETQ. CDR3 DNA sequence: TGCGCCAGCAGCGGGAAGACAGGGATCACTGAAGCTTTCTTT. Protein product: CASSGKTGITEAFF.

V usage is TRBV6-1 and J usage is TRBJ2-5; TRBD2 is a possible D gene (6 bases). V dropped 5 bases and J dropped 4 bases, with 8 bases sitting between them. The germline gives CDR1 MNHNS, CDR2 SASEGT. This CDR3 is built from 12 residues. CDR3 nucleotide sequence: TGTGCCAGCAGTAAGGAGGGAGAGACCCAGTACTTC. The encoded protein is CASSKEGETQYF.

This chain joins TRBV5-6 and TRBJ2-1, with D hard to call. The V gene lost 1 base and the J gene lost 4 bases, with 15 bases spanning the gap. Germline V gene data show CDR1 as SGHDT and CDR2 as YYEEEE. The CDR3 extends over 16 amino acids. CDR3 coding DNA: TGTGCCAGCAGCTTGTATTGGGTAAAGGTGTACAATGAGCAGTTCTTC. As protein: CASSLYWVKVYNEQFF.

The chain carries TRBV28 and TRBJ2-3, with TRBD1 matching over 10 bases. The V gene's germline CDR1 is MDHEN and CDR2 SYDVKM. The ends lost 5 bases at V and 6 bases at J; junction bases unmatched: 5. This CDR3 is 14 amino acids long. This chain's CDR3 is CASSPTGGMDTQYF. CDR3 nucleotide sequence: TGTGCCAGCAGTCCGACAGGGGGCATGGATACGCAGTATTTT.

The chain links TRBV13 to TRBJ2-5; 10 bases line up with TRBD2. Trimming cost V 2 bases and J 5 bases; bases outside gene matches: 5. This CDR3 is 15 amino acids long. The germline V gene encodes CDR1 PRHDT and CDR2 FYEKMQ (reference sequence). CDR3: CASSLQRGGLETQYF. CDR3 bases: TGTGCCAGCAGCTTACAGCGGGGGGGCTTGGAGACCCAGTACTTC.

J is TRBJ1-5 and V is TRBV6-1; D gene uncertain. The CDR3 is 13 amino acids. V was clipped by 2 bases and J by 4 bases, with 6 bases between them. Germline values: CDR1 MNHNS, CDR2 SASEGT. The CDR3 here is CASSESLNQPQHF. In DNA, the CDR3 is TGTGCCAGCAGTGAATCCCTAAATCAGCCCCAGCATTTT.

The V and J genes are TRBV13 and TRBJ2-5; 13 bases align to TRBD2. This CDR3 has 17 residues. With 2 bases clipped from V and 0 bases from J, the junction kept 3 bases outside the gene matches. CDR1 PRHDT and CDR2 FYEKMQ come from the germline V gene (reference sequence). The CDR3 protein is CASSLTSGGVHQETQYF. The CDR3 DNA reads TGTGCCAGCAGCTTAACTAGCGGGGGGGTTCACCAAGAGACCCAGTACTTC.

V and J are TRBV27 and TRBJ1-2; D may be TRBD1 (6 bases). Per the germline V gene, CDR1 is MNHEY and CDR2 is SMNVEV (reference sequence). V was shortened by 5 bases and J by 6 bases, with 16 bases between the two germline ends. CDR3 length equals 14 residues. CDR3 protein: CASSRPGHGNGYTF. CDR3 DNA sequence: TGTGCCAGCAGTCGACCGGGACACGGGAATGGCTACACCTTC.

The V gene is TRBV9, the J gene TRBJ2-7; TRBD2 is a possible D gene (7 bases). Trimming pared 0 bases from V and 5 bases from J, leaving 21 bases between. The CDR3 sequence is 17 residues long. The germline V gene encodes CDR1 SGDLS and CDR2 YYNGEE. The CDR3 sequence is CASSVDSGAGVLNEQYF. The CDR3 DNA is TGTGCCAGCAGCGTAGACAGCGGGGCAGGGGTCTTGAACGAGCAGTACTTC.

The chain links TRBV28 to TRBJ1-1; no reliable D call. The CDR3 spans 11 residues. Germline V CDR1 and CDR2: MDHEN, SYDVKM. V was clipped by 6 bases and J by 1 base, with 3 bases between them. In DNA form, the CDR3 reads TGTGCCAGCAGAGCGAACACTGAAGCTTTCTTT. This translates into CASRANTEAFF.

J is TRBJ2-5 and V is TRBV28; 7 nucleotides line up with TRBD1. The CDR3 totals 15 residues. V dropped 3 bases and J dropped 13; count of bases not matched to a gene: 17. Per the germline V gene, CDR1 is MDHEN and CDR2 is SYDVKM. CDR3 amino acids: CASSFGRTGLAKRYF. CDR3 coding DNA: TGTGCCAGCAGTTTTGGTAGGACAGGCCTGGCCAAAAGGTACTTC.

This chain connects TRBV5-6 to TRBJ2-7; D gene unclear. The V gene lost 0 bases and the J gene lost 4 bases, with 11 bases spanning the gap. The CDR3 runs 14 residues. The germline gives CDR1 SGHDT, CDR2 YYEEEE. The CDR3 DNA is TGTGCCAGCAGCTTGGCAGACATAACTTACGAGCAGTACGTC. It is translated as CASSLADITYEQYV.

The chain recombines TRBV6-4 with TRBJ2-3; 13 nucleotides line up with TRBD2. Germline trimming cut 5 bases from V and 0 bases from J; bases unmatched to any gene: 11. The CDR3 totals 19 residues. Germline values: CDR1 MRHNA, CDR2 SNTAGT. CDR3 nucleotides: TGTGCCAGCAGTATGAAGTGGACTAGCGGGAGATTTAGCACAGATACGCAGTATTTT. It encodes CASSMKWTSGRFSTDTQYF.

The rearrangement links TRBV28 to TRBJ1-6; D may be TRBD1 (6 bases). CDR1 and CDR2 from the germline V gene are MDHEN and SYDVKM. The CDR3 consists of 13 residues. Trimming removed 4 bases at V and 11 bases at J, with 12 bases between. CDR3 sequence: CASSYPTGPPLHF. CDR3 DNA: TGTGCCAGCAGTTACCCAACAGGGCCACCCCTCCACTTT.

V and J are TRBV29-1 and TRBJ1-1; TRBD1 agrees at 10 bases. The J segment lost 4 bases and the V segment lost 5 bases, leaving 10 bases of the junction unmatched. The germline gives CDR1 SQVTM, CDR2 ANQGSEA. This CDR3 contains 15 residues. The CDR3 loop reads CSVPWDRGVGTEAFF. CDR3 bases: TGCAGCGTTCCCTGGGACAGGGGAGTAGGCACTGAAGCTTTCTTT.

This clone was observed a handful of times. This sequence joins TRBV6-4 and TRBJ1-5; D possibly corresponds to TRBD1 (5 bases). Germline loops: CDR1 MRHNA, CDR2 SNTAGT. V dropped 7 bases and J dropped 5 bases, with 6 bases sitting between them. The CDR3 loop spans 11 amino acids. This CDR3 reads CASKGHQPQHF. CDR3 in DNA: TGTGCCAGCAAGGGGCATCAGCCCCAGCATTTT.